This TCR beta chain was documented in a study of T-cell reconstitution after alpha-beta-depleted transplantation in children. Whole-study results and caveats: It was reported that alpha-beta T cells came from several hundred expanded graft clones (about two months after transplant). In some patients, recipient T cells and intrathymic progenitors surviving conditioning explained high day-60 diversity. T cells produced anew were the main source of T-cell counts and diversity one year after transplant.

This clonotype showed up many times. Its antigen is undetermined. Researchers prepared the TCRbeta library using unique molecular identifiers, the study reports. TCRdb passed the PCR reads through MiXCR, listing each CDR3 protein once. Of hundreds of thousands of distinct CDR3 sequences in the sample, around 25% were seen once. The sequence was collected from a girl aged 2-9 years with Fanconi anemia, due to receive a stem cell transplant. The sample in question was PBMCs, obtained before TCRalphabeta/CD19-depleted stem cell transplant.

CDR3 nucleotides: TGCAGTGCACTTCGAGGGGACACCATATATTTT. It is translated as CSALRGDTIYF. This sequence joins TRBV20-1 and TRBJ1-3, with D possibly matching TRBD1 (5 bases). The germline V and J ends were trimmed by 6 bases and 8 bases, with 11 bases remaining between them. CDR3 size: 11 residues. CDR1 DFQATT and CDR2 SNEGSKA come from the germline V gene (reference sequence).